These 15 T cell receptor beta chains share one sample of origin, sequenced in a study of shared clonotypes between healthy human individuals. Clones were read by immunoSEQ multiplex PCR, and TCRdb kept only the in-frame ones, dropping some. The sample has around 2,100,000 clones; about 95% are singletons. Terminally differentiated effector memory CD45RA+ cells were excluded by CCR7 positive selection of CD45RO-negative cells. Sequencing was performed on naive CD8+ T cells sorted from blood. The receptor set was obtained from a man aged 18-30 years in good health.

The V and J genes are TRBV5-4 and TRBJ2-7; TRBD2 matches 10 bases. J gave up 2 bases and V 5 bases, and 4 bases lay outside the gene matches. This CDR3 has 14 amino acids. Germline CDR1 and CDR2: SGHNT and YYREEE (reference sequence). The CDR3 bases are TGTGCCAGCAGTGCCGGGACTAGCGCCTACGAGCAGTACTTC. This codes for CASSAGTSAYEQYF. The complete variable domain, with remaining parts taken from reference TRBV5-4 and TRBJ2-7, reads ETGVTQSPTHLIKTRGQQVTLRCSSQSGHNTVSWYQQALGQGPQFIFQYYREEENGRGNFPPRFSGLQFPNYSSELNVNALELDDSALYLCASSAGTSAYEQYFGPGTRLTVT.

The chain combines TRBV28 with TRBJ1-5, with TRBD1 matching over 9 bases. Germline V lookup: CDR1 MDHEN, CDR2 SYDVKM. The CDR3 sequence is 15 residues long. With 5 bases clipped from V and 6 bases from J, the junction kept 8 bases outside the gene matches. The CDR3 region has the DNA TGTGCCAGCAGTATGGACAGGGGCCCAACTCAGCCCCAGCATTTT. Encoded protein: CASSMDRGPTQPQHF.

This clone appeared a single time. V and J are TRBV7-2 and TRBJ1-1; weak D call: TRBD1 (5 bases). The V gene's germline CDR1 is SGHTA and CDR2 FQGNSA. V was shortened by 3 bases and J by 6 bases, with 8 bases between the two germline ends. The CDR3 covers 12 residues. CDR3 residues: CASSFGGPEAFF. The CDR3 coding sequence is TGTGCCAGCAGCTTCGGGGGTCCTGAAGCTTTCTTT.

The V and J genes are TRBV4-3 and TRBJ2-3; no clear D. V was cut by 1 base and J by 1 base, with 6 bases left in between. The CDR3 contains 14 residues. Germline-derived CDR1 and CDR2 are LGHNA and YSLEER. CDR3: CASSQADGTDTQYF. The CDR3 DNA reads TGCGCCAGCAGCCAAGCGGACGGCACAGATACGCAGTATTTT.

As to this clone: Other DNA sequences in this specimen translate into the identical CDR3. This chain joins TRBV19 and TRBJ2-1; D uncertain. Trimming pared 5 bases from V and 4 bases from J, leaving 9 bases between. The CDR3 extends over 13 amino acids. Germline-derived CDR1 and CDR2 are LNHDA and SQIVND (reference sequence). This chain's CDR3 is CASSLSTYNEQFF. Written as DNA, the CDR3 is TGTGCCAGTAGTCTAAGCACTTACAATGAGCAGTTCTTC. Combining the CDR3 with reference TRBV19 and TRBJ2-1 gives the whole variable domain DGGITQSPKYLFRKEGQNVTLSCEQNLNHDAMYWYRQDPGQGLRLIYYSQIVNDFQKGDIAEGYSVSREKKESFPLTVTSAQKNPTAFYLCASSLSTYNEQFFGPGTRLTVL.

V gene TRBV4-1 combines with J gene TRBJ1-5, with D possibly being TRBD1 (6 bases). The CDR3 consists of 17 residues. CDR1 and CDR2 from the germline V gene are MGHRA and YSYEKL. V shed 3 bases and J shed 0 bases, with 15 bases lying between them. This CDR3 is CASSHSTGSLSNQPQHF. The CDR3 DNA is TGCGCCAGCAGCCATTCGACAGGAAGCCTTAGCAATCAGCCCCAGCATTTT.

The chain combines TRBV30 with TRBJ1-4, with D possibly being TRBD1 (5 bases). CDR1 and CDR2 from the germline V gene are GTSNPN and SVGIG (reference sequence). The CDR3 length is 12 residues. The V and J ends lost 2 bases and 10 bases respectively, with 11 bases between them. CDR3 sequence: CAWSMGQGKLFF. Written as DNA, the CDR3 is TGTGCCTGGAGTATGGGCCAGGGAAAACTGTTTTTT.

The rearrangement joins TRBV27 to TRBJ1-1; TRBD1 matches at 9 bases. The CDR3 spans 14 residues. CDR1 and CDR2 (germline): MNHEY, SMNVEV (reference sequence). V was pared by 6 bases and J by 0 bases, with 2 bases of the junction left unmatched. In nucleotides, the CDR3 is TGTGCCAGCAGGGGGACAGGGATGAACACTGAAGCTTTCTTT. This codes for CASRGTGMNTEAFF.

J is TRBJ2-1 and V is TRBV19; no clear D. V was shortened by 5 bases and J by 7 bases, with 9 bases between the two germline ends. CDR1 LNHDA and CDR2 SQIVND come from the germline V gene (reference sequence). The CDR3 sequence is 12 residues long. The CDR3: CASSASGNEQFF. For the CDR3, the DNA is TGTGCCAGTAGTGCCAGTGGGAATGAGCAGTTCTTC.

With respect to this clone: The sample holds other DNA sequences that translate to the same CDR3. This chain uses TRBV9 with TRBJ1-1, with 7 bases fitting TRBD1. The CDR3 spans 14 residues. The V gene end was trimmed by 0 bases and the J gene end by 2 bases; junction bases not matched to a gene: 1. Germline loops: CDR1 SGDLS, CDR2 YYNGEE. CDR3: CASSVGQGNTEAFF. CDR3 DNA: TGTGCCAGCAGCGTAGGACAGGGTAACACTGAAGCTTTCTTT.

V gene TRBV10-3 combines with J gene TRBJ2-7; D ambiguous. Per germline, CDR1 ENHRY and CDR2 SYGVKD. There are 13 residues in the CDR3. V lost 0 bases to trimming and J lost 5 bases, with 8 bases between them. Written as DNA, the CDR3 is TGTGCCATCAGTGAGTCCCTTGGGGACGAGCAGTACTTC. Its translation: CAISESLGDEQYF.

The rearrangement uses TRBV10-2 and TRBJ2-7; perhaps TRBD2 as D (6 bases). Trimming left V 7 bases short and J 1 base short, with 14 bases between. This CDR3 contains 14 residues. Germline lookup yields CDR1 WSHSY and CDR2 SAAADI. CDR3 amino acids: CASTRDFQSYEQYF. The CDR3 DNA reads as TGCGCCAGCACTCGGGACTTCCAATCCTACGAGCAGTACTTC.

Notes on this clone: The same CDR3 arises from other DNA sequences in this sample as well. In DNA form, the CDR3 reads TGTGCCAGCAGCTTACTCGGCACAGATACGCAGTATTTT. Protein: CASSLLGTDTQYF. The rearrangement joins TRBV7-6 to TRBJ2-3; D is undetermined. Germline V CDR1 and CDR2: SGHVS, FNYEAQ. This CDR3 region has 13 residues. Trimming cost V 2 bases and J 1 base, with 4 bases left between them.

Concerning this clone: Other DNA sequences in the sample encode the same CDR3. V gene TRBV27 combines with J gene TRBJ2-7; weak D call: TRBD2 (5 bases). The germline V gene encodes CDR1 MNHEY and CDR2 SMNVEV (reference sequence). This CDR3 spans 14 amino acids. V lost 3 bases, J lost 3 bases, and 12 bases lay in between. Written as DNA, the CDR3 is TGTGCCAGCAGTTTCGGAGGAGGAAGCTACGAGCAGTACTTC. This codes for CASSFGGGSYEQYF.

The chain is built from TRBV9 and TRBJ2-1; D remains ambiguous. The germline CDR1 and CDR2 sequences are SGDLS and YYNGEE. The CDR3 is made up of 16 amino acids. Trimming shortened V by 0 bases and J by 0 bases, and 10 bases separated the two germline ends. The CDR3 loop is CASSVEDSSSYNEQFF. CDR3 nucleotide sequence: TGTGCCAGCAGCGTAGAGGATTCGAGCTCCTACAATGAGCAGTTCTTC.